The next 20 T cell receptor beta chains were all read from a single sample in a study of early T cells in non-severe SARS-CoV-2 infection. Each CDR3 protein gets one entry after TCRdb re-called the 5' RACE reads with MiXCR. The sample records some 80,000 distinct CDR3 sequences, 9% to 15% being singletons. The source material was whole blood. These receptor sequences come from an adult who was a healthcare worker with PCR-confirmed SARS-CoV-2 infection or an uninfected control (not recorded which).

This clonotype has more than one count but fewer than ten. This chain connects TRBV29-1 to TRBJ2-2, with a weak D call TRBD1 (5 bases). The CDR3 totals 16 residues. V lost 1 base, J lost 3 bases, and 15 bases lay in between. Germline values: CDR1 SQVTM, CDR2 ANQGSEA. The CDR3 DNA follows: TGCAGCGTTGAAGGGGTAATGGGGCCGTACACCGGGGAGCTGTTTTTT. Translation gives CSVEGVMGPYTGELFF.

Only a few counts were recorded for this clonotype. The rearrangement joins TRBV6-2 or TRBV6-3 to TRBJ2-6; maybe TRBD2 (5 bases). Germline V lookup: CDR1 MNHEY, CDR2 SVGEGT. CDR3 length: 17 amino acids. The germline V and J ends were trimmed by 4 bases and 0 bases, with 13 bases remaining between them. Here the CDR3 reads CASSSGLSSSGANVLTF. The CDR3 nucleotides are TGTGCCAGCAGTTCCGGACTTTCTTCCTCTGGGGCCAACGTCCTGACTTTC.

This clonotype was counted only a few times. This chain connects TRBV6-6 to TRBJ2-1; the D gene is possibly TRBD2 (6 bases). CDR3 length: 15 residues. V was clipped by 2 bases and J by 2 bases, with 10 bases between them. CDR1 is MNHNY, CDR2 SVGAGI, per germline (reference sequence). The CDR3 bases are TGTGCCAGCAGTTACGGCGGGACCACCTACAATGAGCAGTTCTTC. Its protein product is CASSYGGTTYNEQFF.

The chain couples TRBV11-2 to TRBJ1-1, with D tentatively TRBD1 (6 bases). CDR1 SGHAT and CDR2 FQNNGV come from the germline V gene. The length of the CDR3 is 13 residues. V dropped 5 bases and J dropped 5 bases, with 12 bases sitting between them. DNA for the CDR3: TGTGCCAGCAGCCAACAGGGAGCTACTGAAGCTTTCTTT. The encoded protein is CASSQQGATEAFF.

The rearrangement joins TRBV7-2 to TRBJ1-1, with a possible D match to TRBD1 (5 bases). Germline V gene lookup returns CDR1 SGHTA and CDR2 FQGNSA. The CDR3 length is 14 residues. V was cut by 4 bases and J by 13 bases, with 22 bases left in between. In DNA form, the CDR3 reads TGTGCCAGCAGCTACGGAGGGAACAGGAATCAGCTTTTCTTT. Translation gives CASSYGGNRNQLFF.

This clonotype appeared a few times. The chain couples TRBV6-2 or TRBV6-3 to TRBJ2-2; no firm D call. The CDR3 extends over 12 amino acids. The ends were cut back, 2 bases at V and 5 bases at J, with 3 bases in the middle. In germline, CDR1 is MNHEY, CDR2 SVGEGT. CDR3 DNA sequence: TGTGCCAGCAGTTACGGGACCGGGGAGCTGTTTTTT. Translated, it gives CASSYGTGELFF.

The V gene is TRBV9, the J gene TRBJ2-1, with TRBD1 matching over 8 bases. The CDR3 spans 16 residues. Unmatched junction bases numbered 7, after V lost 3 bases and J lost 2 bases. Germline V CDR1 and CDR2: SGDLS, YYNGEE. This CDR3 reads CASSGQGRGAYNEQFF. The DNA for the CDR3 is TGTGCCAGCAGCGGACAGGGGCGGGGAGCCTACAATGAGCAGTTCTTC.

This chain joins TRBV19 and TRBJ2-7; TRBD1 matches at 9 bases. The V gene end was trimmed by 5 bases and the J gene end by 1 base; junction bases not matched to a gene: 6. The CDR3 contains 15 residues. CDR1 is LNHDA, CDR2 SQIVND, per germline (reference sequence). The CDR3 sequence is CASSRDRGSSYEQYF. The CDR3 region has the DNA TGTGCCAGTAGTCGTGACAGGGGGTCGTCCTACGAGCAGTACTTC.

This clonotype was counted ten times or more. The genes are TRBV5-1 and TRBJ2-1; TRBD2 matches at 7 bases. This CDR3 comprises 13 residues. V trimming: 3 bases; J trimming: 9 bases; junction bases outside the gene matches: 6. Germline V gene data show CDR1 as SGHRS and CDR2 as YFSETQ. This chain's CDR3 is CASSSISSGEQFF. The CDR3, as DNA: TGCGCCAGCAGCTCGATATCTAGCGGTGAGCAGTTCTTC.

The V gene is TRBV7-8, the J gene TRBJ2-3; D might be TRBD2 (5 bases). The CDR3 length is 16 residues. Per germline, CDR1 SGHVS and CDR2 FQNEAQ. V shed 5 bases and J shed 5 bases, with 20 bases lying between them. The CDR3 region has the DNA TGTGCCAGCAGCCCGGCGGCGGACTCAGTCCTAGATACGCAGTATTTT. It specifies CASSPAADSVLDTQYF.

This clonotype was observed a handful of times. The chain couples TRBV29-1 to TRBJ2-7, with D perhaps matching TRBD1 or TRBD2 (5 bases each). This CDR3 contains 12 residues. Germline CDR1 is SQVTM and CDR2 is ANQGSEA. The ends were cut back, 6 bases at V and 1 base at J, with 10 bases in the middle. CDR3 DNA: TGCAGCGTCCGGGACGTGTCCTACGAGCAGTACTTC. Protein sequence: CSVRDVSYEQYF.

The CDR3 bases are TGCGCCAGCAGCCAAGTGGTCCGACTAGATGTCTACGAGCAGTACTTC. Its protein product is CASSQVVRLDVYEQYF. The chain links TRBV4-3 to TRBJ2-7, with D tentatively TRBD2 (6 bases). The length of the CDR3 is 16 residues. V lost 1 base to trimming and J lost 3 bases, with 16 bases between them. In germline, CDR1 is LGHNA, CDR2 YSLEER.

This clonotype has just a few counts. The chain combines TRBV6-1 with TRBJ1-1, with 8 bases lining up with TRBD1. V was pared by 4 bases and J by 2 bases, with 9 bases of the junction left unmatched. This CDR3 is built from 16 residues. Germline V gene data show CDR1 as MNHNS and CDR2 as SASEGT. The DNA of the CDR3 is TGTGCCAGCAGTGGGGACAGGACCCTTATAAACACTGAAGCTTTCTTT. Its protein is CASSGDRTLINTEAFF.

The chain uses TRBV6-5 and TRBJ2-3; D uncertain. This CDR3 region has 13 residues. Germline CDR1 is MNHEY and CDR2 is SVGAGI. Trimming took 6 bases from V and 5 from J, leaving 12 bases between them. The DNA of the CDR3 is TGTGCCAGCAGGGGCCCTGGCGGAGATACGCAGTATTTT. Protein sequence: CASRGPGGDTQYF.

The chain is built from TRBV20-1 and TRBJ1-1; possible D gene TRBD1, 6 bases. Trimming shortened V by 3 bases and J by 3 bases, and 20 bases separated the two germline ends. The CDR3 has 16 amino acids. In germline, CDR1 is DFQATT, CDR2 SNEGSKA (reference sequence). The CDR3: CSARGGSTGYDTEAFF. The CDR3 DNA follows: TGCAGTGCTAGGGGGGGGTCAACAGGGTACGACACTGAAGCTTTCTTT.

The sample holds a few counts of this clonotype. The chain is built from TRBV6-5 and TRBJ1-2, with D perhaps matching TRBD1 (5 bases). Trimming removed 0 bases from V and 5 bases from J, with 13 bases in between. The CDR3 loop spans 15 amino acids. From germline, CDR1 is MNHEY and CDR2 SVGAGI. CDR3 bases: TGTGCCAGCAGTTACTCGTTTCGGGCAGGGTATGGCTACACCTTC. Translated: CASSYSFRAGYGYTF.

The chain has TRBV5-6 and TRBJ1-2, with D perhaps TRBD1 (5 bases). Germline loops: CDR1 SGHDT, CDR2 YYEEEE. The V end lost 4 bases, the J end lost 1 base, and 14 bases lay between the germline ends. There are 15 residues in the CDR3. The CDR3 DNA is TGTGCCAGCAGCCCGAGAGACAGAGTTAACTATGGCTACACCTTC. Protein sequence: CASSPRDRVNYGYTF.

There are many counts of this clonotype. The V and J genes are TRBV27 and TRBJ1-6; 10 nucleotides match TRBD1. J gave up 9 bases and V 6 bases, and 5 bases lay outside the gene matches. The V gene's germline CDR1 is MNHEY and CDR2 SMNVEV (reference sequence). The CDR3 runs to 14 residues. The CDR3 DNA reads TGTGCCAGCAGGTGGGGGACAGGGGTTTCACCCCTCCACTTT. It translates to CASRWGTGVSPLHF.

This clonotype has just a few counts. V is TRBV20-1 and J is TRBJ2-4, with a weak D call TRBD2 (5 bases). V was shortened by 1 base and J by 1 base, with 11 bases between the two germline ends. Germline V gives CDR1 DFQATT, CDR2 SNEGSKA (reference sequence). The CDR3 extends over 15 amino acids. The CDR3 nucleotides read TGCAGTGCTAGAGTGGGGAGTAGGGCCAAAAACATTCAGTACTTC. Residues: CSARVGSRAKNIQYF.

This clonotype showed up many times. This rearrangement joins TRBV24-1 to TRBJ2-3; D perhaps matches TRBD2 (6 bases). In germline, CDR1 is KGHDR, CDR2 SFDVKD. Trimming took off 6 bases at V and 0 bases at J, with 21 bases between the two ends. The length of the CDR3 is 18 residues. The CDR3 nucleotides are TGTGCCACCAGTCTGAGTAGCGGAGGAGCCTCTAGCACAGATACGCAGTATTTT. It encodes CATSLSSGGASSTDTQYF.